The entry that follows covers one T cell receptor (beta chain) sequence. Antigen unknown. V lost 1 base, J lost 3 bases, and 10 bases lay in between. From germline, CDR1 is LGHNA and CDR2 YSLEER. The CDR3 spans 14 residues. This record comes from a study of human versus mouse CDR3 diversity and MHC coevolution. Broader study findings: In humans, T-cell selection involved 6 or 7 MHC II alleles. Human CDR3s averaged more deletions and insertions than mouse CDR3s. Most of the three human donors had the lowest clonal inequality.

Naive CD4 T cells, CD45RO-negative and CD62L-positive, were flow-sorted from PBMCs. Profiled with immunoSEQ multiplex PCR; TCRdb holds only in-frame clones, not every one. This table holds 75,000 to 90,000 clones, roughly 93% found once. Input material: naive CD4+ T cells from blood. The sample's subset: CD45RO-negative CD62L-positive naive CD4 T cells. This clonotype was sampled from a person aged 30-69 years in good health. The chain carries TRBV4-3 and TRBJ2-7, with D possibly matching TRBD1 (6 bases). For the CDR3, the DNA is TGCGCCAGCAGCCAAGGTCTAGGGGGCTACGAGCAGTACTTC. Its translation: CASSQGLGGYEQYF.